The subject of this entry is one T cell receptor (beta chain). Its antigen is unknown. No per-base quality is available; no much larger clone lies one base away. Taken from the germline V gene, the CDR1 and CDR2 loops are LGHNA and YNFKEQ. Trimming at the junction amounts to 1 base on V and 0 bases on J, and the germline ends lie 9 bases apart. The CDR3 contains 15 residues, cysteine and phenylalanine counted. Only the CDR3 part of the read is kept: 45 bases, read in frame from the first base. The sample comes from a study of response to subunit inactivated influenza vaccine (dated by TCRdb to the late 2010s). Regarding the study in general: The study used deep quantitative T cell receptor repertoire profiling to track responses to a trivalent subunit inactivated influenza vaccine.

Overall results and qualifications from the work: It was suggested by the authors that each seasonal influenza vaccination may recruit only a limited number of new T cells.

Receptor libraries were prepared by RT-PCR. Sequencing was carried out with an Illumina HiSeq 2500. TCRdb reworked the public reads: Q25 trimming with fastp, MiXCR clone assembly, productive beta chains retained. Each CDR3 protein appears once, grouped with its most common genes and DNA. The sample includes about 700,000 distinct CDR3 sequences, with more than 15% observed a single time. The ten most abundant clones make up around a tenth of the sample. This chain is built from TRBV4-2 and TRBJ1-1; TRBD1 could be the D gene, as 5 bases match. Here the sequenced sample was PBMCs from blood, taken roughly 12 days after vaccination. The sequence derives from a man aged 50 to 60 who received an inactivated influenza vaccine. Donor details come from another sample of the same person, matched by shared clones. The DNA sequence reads TGTGCCAGCAGCCAAGGGCGGACACTGAACACTGAAGCTTTCTTT. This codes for CASSQGRTLNTEAFF.